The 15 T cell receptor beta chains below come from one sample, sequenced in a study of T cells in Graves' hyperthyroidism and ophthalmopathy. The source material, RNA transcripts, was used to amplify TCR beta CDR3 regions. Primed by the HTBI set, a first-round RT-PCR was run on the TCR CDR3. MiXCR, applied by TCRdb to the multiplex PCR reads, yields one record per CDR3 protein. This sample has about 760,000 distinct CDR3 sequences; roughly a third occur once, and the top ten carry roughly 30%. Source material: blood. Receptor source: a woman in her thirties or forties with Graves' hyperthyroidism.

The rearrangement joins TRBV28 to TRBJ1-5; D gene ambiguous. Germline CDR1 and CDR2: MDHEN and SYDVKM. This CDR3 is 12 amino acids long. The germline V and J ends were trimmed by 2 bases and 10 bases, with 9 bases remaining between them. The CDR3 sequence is CASSLRWAPQHF. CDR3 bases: TGTGCCAGCAGTTTAAGGTGGGCTCCCCAGCATTTT. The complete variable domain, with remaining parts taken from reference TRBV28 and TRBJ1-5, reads DVKVTQSSRYLVKRTGEKVFLECVQDMDHENMFWYRQDPGLGLRLIYFSYDVKMKEKGDIPEGYSVSREKKERFSLILESASTNQTSMYLCASSLRWAPQHFGDGTRLSIL.

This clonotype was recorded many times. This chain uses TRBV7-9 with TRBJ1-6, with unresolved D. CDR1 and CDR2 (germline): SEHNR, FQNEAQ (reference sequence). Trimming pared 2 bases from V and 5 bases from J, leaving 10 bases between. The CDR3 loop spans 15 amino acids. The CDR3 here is CASSLRSVNNSPLHF. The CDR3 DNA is TGTGCCAGCAGCTTAAGATCCGTTAATAATTCACCCCTCCACTTT.

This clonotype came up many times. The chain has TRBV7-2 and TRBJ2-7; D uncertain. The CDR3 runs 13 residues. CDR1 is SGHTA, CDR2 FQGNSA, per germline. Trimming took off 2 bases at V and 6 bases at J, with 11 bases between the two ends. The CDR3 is CASSLPHSIEQYF. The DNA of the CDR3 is TGTGCCAGCAGCTTACCTCACAGCATCGAGCAGTACTTC.

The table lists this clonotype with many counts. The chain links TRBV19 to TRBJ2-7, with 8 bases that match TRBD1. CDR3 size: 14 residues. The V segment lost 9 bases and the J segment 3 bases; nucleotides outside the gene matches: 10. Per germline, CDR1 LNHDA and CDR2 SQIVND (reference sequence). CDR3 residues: CASSSGTGDYEQYF. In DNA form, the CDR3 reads TGTGCCAGCAGTTCCGGGACAGGCGACTACGAGCAGTACTTC.

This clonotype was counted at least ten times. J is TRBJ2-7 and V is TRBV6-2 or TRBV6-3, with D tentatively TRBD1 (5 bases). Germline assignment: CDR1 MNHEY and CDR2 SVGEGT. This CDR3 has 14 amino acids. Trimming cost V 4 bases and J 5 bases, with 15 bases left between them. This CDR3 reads CASSSGLGVNEQYF. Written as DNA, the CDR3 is TGTGCCAGCAGTTCCGGGTTAGGGGTAAACGAGCAGTACTTC.

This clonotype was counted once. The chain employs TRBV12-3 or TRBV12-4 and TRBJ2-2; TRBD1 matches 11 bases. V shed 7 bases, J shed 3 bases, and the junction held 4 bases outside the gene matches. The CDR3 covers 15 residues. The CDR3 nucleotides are TGTGCCAGCACATCGGGACAGGGGGACACCGGGGAGCTGTTTTTT. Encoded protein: CASTSGQGDTGELFF.

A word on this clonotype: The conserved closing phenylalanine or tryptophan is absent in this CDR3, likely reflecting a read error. The CDR3 here is CSASSGSGNTIYL. The CDR3 bases are TGCAGTGCTAGCTCAGGGTCTGGAAACACCATATATCTT. The V gene is TRBV20-1, the J gene TRBJ1-3; D possibly corresponds to TRBD1 (5 bases). This CDR3 has 13 amino acids. Germline V CDR1 and CDR2: DFQATT, SNEGSKA (reference sequence). V gave up 3 bases and J gave up 1 base, with 7 bases separating them.

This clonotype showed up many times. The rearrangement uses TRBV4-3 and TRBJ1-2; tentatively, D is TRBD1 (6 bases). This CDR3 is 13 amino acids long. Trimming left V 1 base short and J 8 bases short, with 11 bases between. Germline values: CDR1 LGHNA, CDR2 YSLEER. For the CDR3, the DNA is TGCGCCAGCAGCCAAGTAGAGGGGGTAGGCTACACCTTC. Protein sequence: CASSQVEGVGYTF.

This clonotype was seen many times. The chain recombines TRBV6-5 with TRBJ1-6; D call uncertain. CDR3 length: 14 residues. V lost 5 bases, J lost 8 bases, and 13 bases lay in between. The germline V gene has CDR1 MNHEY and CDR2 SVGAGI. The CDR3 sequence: CASSEEDRYSPLHF. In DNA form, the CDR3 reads TGTGCCAGCAGTGAGGAGGATAGGTATTCACCCCTCCACTTT.

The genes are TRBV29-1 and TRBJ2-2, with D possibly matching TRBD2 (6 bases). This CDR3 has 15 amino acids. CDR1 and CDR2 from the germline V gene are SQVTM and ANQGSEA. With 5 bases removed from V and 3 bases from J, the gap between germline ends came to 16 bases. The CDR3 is CSVFLPGVDTGELFF. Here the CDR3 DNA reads TGCAGCGTTTTTCTACCGGGGGTCGACACCGGGGAGCTGTTTTTT.

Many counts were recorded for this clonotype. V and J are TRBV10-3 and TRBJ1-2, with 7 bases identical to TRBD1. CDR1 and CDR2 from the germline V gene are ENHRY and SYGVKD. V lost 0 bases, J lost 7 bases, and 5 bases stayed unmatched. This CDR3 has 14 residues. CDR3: CAISESRGRFGYTF. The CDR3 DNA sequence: TGTGCCATCAGTGAGTCAAGGGGGCGTTTTGGCTACACCTTC.

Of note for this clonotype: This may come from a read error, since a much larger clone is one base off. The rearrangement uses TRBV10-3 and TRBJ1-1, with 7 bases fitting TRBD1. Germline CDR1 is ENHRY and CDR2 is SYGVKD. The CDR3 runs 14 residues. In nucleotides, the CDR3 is TGTGCCAGCAGTTTCACAGGGGAGAACACTGAAGCTTTCTTT. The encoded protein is CASSFTGENTEAFF.

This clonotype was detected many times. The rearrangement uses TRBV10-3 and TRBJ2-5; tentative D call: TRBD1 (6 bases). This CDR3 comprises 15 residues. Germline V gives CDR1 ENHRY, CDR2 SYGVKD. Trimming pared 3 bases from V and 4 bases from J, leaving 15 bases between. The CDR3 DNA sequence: TGTGCCATCAGTGAAGGGACATCCAGCCGAGAGACCCAGTACTTC. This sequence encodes CAISEGTSSRETQYF.

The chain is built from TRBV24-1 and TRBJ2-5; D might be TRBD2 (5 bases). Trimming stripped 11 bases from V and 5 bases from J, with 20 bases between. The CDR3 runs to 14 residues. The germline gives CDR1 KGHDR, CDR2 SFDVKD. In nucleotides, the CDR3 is TGTGCCAGCTCACCACCGAACACGGGGGAGACCCAGTACTTC. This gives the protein CASSPPNTGETQYF.

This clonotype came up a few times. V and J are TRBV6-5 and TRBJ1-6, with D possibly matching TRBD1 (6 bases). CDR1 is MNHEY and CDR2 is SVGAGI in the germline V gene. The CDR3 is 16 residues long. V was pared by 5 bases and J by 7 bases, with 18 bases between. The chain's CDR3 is CASSDQQGLGNSPLHF. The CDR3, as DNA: TGTGCCAGCAGTGACCAACAGGGACTCGGGAATTCACCCCTCCACTTT.